This TCR beta chain stems from a study of CD8 T cells in Susac syndrome. Germline V lookup: CDR1 LGHNA, CDR2 YSLEER. The CDR3 consists of 14 residues. Trimming left V 2 bases short and J 0 bases short, with 5 bases between. Random hexamers served to reverse transcribe roughly 0.5 to 1 ug RNA. TCRdb reprocessed the immunoSEQ multiplex PCR reads via MiXCR and lists one record per CDR3 protein. In the table there are 200,000 or so distinct CDR3 sequences, 90% to 97% of which are singletons. Sequenced sample: CD4+ T cells from PBMCs. This chain uses TRBV4-3 with TRBJ1-5; no definite D call. The sequence derives from a human donor with multiple sclerosis. The chain's CDR3 is CASSQQYSNQPQHF. Here the CDR3 DNA reads TGCGCCAGCAGCCAACAGTATAGCAATCAGCCCCAGCATTTT.